This is a list of T cell receptor beta chains from one sample in a study of a mutant IDH1 vaccine in newly diagnosed glioma. Clones were sequenced by immunoSEQ multiplex PCR, and TCRdb holds only the in-frame ones, with some missing. The top ten clones hold 1.5% to 2% of a sample with about 60,000 clones, less than 90% of them seen once. Their specific antigens are unknown. Sequences were derived from PBMCs, sampled from a glioma patient whose treatment included an IDH1 peptide vaccine. The source is a man aged 40-50 years with glioma. Both conserved end residues are part of each CDR3. A D gene is named only where the DNA matches it firmly. Clone sizes are given selectively: once, few, many, or a class where the clone is expanded.

cdr3_aa cdr3_nt v_call clone_size j_call d_call
CASSLQGRLNTEAFF TGTGCCAGCAGCTTACAGGGACGGCTGAACACTGAAGCTTTCTTT TRBV7-9 - TRBJ1-1 -
CASRLNADTQYF TGTGCCAGCAGGCTGAATGCAGATACGCAGTATTTT TRBV11-2 - TRBJ2-3 -
CASIPDRGGGDTEAFF TGTGCCAGCATACCGGACCGAGGTGGTGGGGACACTGAAGCTTTCTTT TRBV25-1 - TRBJ1-1 -
CASTSGGADTQYF TGTGCCAGCACTTCTGGGGGCGCAGATACGCAGTATTTT TRBV6-5 once TRBJ2-3 -
CASSVATGVETQYF TGTGCCAGCAGCGTAGCTACGGGGGTCGAGACCCAGTACTTC TRBV9 - TRBJ2-5 -
CASSSERGRDYGYTF TGTGCCAGCAGCTCTGAAAGGGGCAGAGACTATGGCTACACCTTC TRBV25-1 - TRBJ1-2 -
CASSLAVDGTQYF TGCGCCAGCAGCTTGGCCGTGGATGGGACCCAGTACTTC TRBV5-1 - TRBJ2-5 -
CASSLREDAYEQYF TGTGCCAGCTCACTCCGGGAGGACGCCTACGAGCAGTACTTC TRBV18 - TRBJ2-7 TRBD2
CSVIQGSNTEAFF TGCAGCGTTATACAGGGCTCGAACACTGAAGCTTTCTTT TRBV29-1 - TRBJ1-1 -
CASSPGGGHQPQHF TGTGCCAGCAGTCCGGGGGGCGGGCATCAGCCCCAGCATTTT TRBV28 - TRBJ1-5 -
CASSFGTGGAYEQYF TGTGCCAGCAGCTTTGGGACTGGCGGAGCCTACGAGCAGTACTTC TRBV4-2 - TRBJ2-7 -
CASSIKSGLAGYTYEQYF TGTGCCAGTAGTATAAAGTCTGGCCTAGCGGGATATACCTACGAGCAGTACTTC TRBV19 few TRBJ2-7 TRBD2
CSVEDFGPGSVSAFF TGCAGCGTTGAAGATTTCGGCCCAGGGTCGGTGTCGGCTTTCTTT TRBV29-1 few TRBJ1-1 -
CASTQLWTGGEQYF TGTGCCAGCACCCAGTTGTGGACAGGGGGCGAGCAGTACTTC TRBV7-9 - TRBJ2-7 TRBD1
CASSYDLSHQFF TGCGCCAGCAGCTATGATCTAAGTCATCAGTTCTTC TRBV5-1 - TRBJ2-1 -
CASSLDRGITF TGTGCCAGCAGCTTGGACAGGGGGATTACCTTC TRBV5-4 - TRBJ1-2 TRBD1
CASSRAGVTDTQYF TGTGCCAGCAGCCGTGCGGGAGTGACAGATACGCAGTATTTT TRBV7-2 - TRBJ2-3 TRBD2
CASSYAGGAYNEQFF TGTGCCAGCAGCTATGCGGGGGGAGCCTACAATGAGCAGTTCTTC TRBV7-2 - TRBJ2-1 TRBD2
CASSSQGTNEKLFF TGTGCCAGCAGCTCACAGGGAACTAATGAAAAACTGTTTTTT TRBV7-9 - TRBJ1-4 -
CASSLDRPSNQPQHF TGCGCCAGCAGCTTGGACAGGCCTAGCAATCAGCCCCAGCATTTT TRBV5-1 - TRBJ1-5 -
CASSLERTSEKLFF TGCGCCAGCAGCTTGGAGCGGACGAGTGAAAAACTGTTTTTT TRBV5-1 - TRBJ1-4 -
CASRELRDGTYEQYF TGTGCCAGCAGAGAACTACGGGACGGGACCTACGAGCAGTACTTC TRBV28 few TRBJ2-7 -
CASTDVWHSNEKLFF TGCGCCAGCACCGATGTGTGGCACTCTAATGAAAAACTGTTTTTT TRBV4-1 - TRBJ1-4 -
CASSTELQVGETQYF TGTGCCAGCAGCACGGAGCTTCAGGTGGGCGAGACCCAGTACTTC TRBV5-6 - TRBJ2-5 -
CASSLEVAKNIQYF TGTGCCAGCAGCTTGGAGGTAGCCAAAAACATTCAGTACTTC TRBV11-2 - TRBJ2-4 -
CANPPGGRNQPQHF TGTGCCAATCCCCCCGGGGGGCGAAATCAGCCCCAGCATTTT TRBV6-1 - TRBJ1-5 -
CASSLTGTGSGYTF TGTGCCAGCAGCTTAACCGGGACAGGTAGTGGCTACACCTTC TRBV5-6 - TRBJ1-2 TRBD1
CASSQTWGTEAFF TGTGCTAGCAGCCAGACTTGGGGGACTGAAGCTTTCTTT TRBV7-7 - TRBJ1-1 -
CASSIGVQGGSSQHF TGTGCCAGTAGTATAGGTGTACAGGGCGGGAGTTCCCAGCATTTT TRBV19 - TRBJ1-5 -
CASSPGTSGTYEQYF TGCGCCAGCAGCCCCGGGACTAGCGGAACCTACGAGCAGTACTTC TRBV4-3 - TRBJ2-7 TRBD2
CASSEDFNTEAFF TGTGCCAGCAGTGAAGACTTTAACACTGAAGCTTTCTTT TRBV2 - TRBJ1-1 -
CASSLSSGSPGELFF TGTGCCAGCAGCCTGTCTAGCGGGAGCCCCGGGGAGCTGTTTTTT TRBV7-2 - TRBJ2-2 TRBD2
CASSIEGLDGYNEQFF TGTGCCAGTAGTATAGAGGGCCTCGACGGGTACAATGAGCAGTTCTTC TRBV19 - TRBJ2-1 -
CASSFDRAQPQHF TGTGCCAGCAGCTTTGACAGAGCACAGCCCCAGCATTTT TRBV7-2 - TRBJ1-5 -
CASSLWASGSGGTGELFF TGTGCCAGCAGCTTATGGGCTAGCGGGAGTGGTGGCACCGGGGAGCTGTTTTTT TRBV7-2 - TRBJ2-2 TRBD2
CASSLGQGSDGYTF TGCGCCAGCAGCTTGGGACAGGGGAGCGATGGCTACACCTTC TRBV5-1 - TRBJ1-2 TRBD1
CASSLDSGVSGANVLTF TGTGCCAGTAGTCTCGACTCGGGGGTCTCTGGGGCCAACGTCCTGACTTTC TRBV19 - TRBJ2-6 -
CASSQDLDSQGSNQPQHF TGCGCCAGCAGCCAAGATCTGGACAGCCAGGGAAGCAATCAGCCCCAGCATTTT TRBV4-3 - TRBJ1-5 -
CASSLRGLTEKLFF TGTGCCAGCAGCTTAAGGGGGTTGACGGAAAAACTGTTTTTT TRBV7-6 - TRBJ1-4 -
CASSLGTGVERKLFF TGTGCCAGCAGCTTAGGGACAGGGGTGGAGAGAAAACTGTTTTTT TRBV7-8 - TRBJ1-4 TRBD1
CSGWSSYEQYF TGCAGTGGCTGGAGCTCCTACGAGCAGTACTTC TRBV20-1 once TRBJ2-7 -
CASSVASRPNEQFF TGTGCCAGCAGCGTGGCGTCCAGGCCCAATGAGCAGTTCTTC TRBV9 - TRBJ2-1 -
CATKGGVVSGELFF TGTGCCACAAAAGGTGGTGTAGTTTCCGGGGAGCTGTTTTTT TRBV9 - TRBJ2-2 -
CASSIRTGSTDTQYF TGTGCCAGCAGCATAAGGACAGGGAGCACAGATACGCAGTATTTT TRBV7-6 once TRBJ2-3 TRBD1
CASTDRSLAKNIQYF TGTGCCAGTACAGACAGGTCGTTAGCCAAAAACATTCAGTACTTC TRBV19 once TRBJ2-4 -
CASSFQGARWGYTF TGTGCCAGCAGTTTTCAGGGGGCGCGTTGGGGCTACACCTTC TRBV27 once TRBJ1-2 TRBD1
CASRVAGADTQYF TGTGCCAGTAGGGTAGCGGGAGCAGATACGCAGTATTTT TRBV19 - TRBJ2-3 TRBD2
CASSVAMSTYNEQFF TGTGCCAGCAGCGTAGCGATGTCTACCTACAATGAGCAGTTCTTC TRBV7-2 - TRBJ2-1 -
CASSRAGPSSYEQYF TGTGCCAGCAGCCGGGCTGGTCCCAGCTCCTACGAGCAGTACTTC TRBV27 - TRBJ2-7 -
CASSSLRVQYF TGTGCCAGCAGTTCTCTTAGGGTCCAGTATTTT TRBV7-9 once TRBJ2-3 -
CASSVGTGGYTF TGCGCCAGCAGCGTAGGGACAGGCGGGTACACCTTC TRBV5-1 medium-sized TRBJ1-2 TRBD1
CASSLRAGGGYTF TGTGCCAGCAGCCTACGGGCGGGTGGTGGCTACACCTTC TRBV11-3 once TRBJ1-2 -
CASSFENTEAFF TGTGCCAGCAGCTTCGAGAACACTGAAGCTTTCTTT TRBV5-4 - TRBJ1-1 -
CASSYTGLAEYEQYF TGTGCCAGCAGCTACACCGGACTAGCGGAGTACGAGCAGTACTTC TRBV7-2 - TRBJ2-7 TRBD2
CASSQDLVSEAFF TGCGCCAGCAGCCAAGATCTGGTTTCTGAAGCTTTCTTT TRBV4-1 - TRBJ1-1 -